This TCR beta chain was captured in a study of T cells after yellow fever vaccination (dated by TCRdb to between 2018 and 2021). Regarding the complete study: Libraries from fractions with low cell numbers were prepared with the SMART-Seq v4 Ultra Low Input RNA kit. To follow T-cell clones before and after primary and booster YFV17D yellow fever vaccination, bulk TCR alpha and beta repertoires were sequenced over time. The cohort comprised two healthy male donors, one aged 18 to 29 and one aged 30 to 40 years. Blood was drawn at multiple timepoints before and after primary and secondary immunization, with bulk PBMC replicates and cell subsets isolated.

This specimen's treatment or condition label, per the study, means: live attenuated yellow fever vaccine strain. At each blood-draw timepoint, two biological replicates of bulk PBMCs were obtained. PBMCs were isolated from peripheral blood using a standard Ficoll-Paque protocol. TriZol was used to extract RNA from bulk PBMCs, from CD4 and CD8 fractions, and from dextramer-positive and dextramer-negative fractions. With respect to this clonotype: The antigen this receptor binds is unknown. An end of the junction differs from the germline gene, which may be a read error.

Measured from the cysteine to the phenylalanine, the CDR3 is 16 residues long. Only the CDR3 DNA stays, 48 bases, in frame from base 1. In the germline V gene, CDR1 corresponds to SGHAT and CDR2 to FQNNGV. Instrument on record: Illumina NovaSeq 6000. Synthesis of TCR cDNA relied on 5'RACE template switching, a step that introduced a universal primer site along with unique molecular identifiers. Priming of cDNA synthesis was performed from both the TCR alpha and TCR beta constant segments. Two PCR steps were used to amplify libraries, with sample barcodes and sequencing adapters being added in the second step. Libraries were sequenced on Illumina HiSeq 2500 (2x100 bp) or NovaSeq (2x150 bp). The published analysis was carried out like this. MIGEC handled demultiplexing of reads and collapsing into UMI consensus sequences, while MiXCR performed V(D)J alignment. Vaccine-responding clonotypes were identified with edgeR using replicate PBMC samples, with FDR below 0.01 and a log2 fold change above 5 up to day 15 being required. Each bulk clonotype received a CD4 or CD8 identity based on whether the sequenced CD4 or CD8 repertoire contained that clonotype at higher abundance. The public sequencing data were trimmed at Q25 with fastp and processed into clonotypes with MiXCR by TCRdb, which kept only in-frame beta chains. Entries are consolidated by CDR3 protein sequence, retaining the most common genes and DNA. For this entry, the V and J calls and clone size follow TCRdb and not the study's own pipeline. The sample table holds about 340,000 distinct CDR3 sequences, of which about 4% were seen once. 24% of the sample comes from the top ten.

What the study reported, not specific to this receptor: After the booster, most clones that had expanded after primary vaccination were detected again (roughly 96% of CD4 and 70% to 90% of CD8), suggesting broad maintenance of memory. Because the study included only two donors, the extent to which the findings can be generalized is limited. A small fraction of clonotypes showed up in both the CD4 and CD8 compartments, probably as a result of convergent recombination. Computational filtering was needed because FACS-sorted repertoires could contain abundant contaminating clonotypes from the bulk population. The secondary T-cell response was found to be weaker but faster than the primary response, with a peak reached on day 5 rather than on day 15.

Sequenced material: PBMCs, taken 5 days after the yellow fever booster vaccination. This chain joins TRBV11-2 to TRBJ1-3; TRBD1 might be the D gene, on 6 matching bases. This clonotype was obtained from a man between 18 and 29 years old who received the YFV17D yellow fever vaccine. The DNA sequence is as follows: TGTGCCAGCAGCTTAGCTGCGACAGGCTCTGAAAACACCATATATTTT. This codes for CASSLAATGSENTIYF.